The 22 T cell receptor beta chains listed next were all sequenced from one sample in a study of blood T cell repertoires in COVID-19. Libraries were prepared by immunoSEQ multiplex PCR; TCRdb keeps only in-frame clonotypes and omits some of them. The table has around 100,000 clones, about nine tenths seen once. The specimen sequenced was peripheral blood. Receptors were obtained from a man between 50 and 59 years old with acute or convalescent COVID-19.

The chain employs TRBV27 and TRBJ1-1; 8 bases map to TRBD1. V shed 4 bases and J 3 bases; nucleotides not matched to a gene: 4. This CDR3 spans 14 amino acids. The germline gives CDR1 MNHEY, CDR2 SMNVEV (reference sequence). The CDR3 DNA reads TGTGCCAGCAGTTCGACAGGGGTAGACACTGAAGCTTTCTTT. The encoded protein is CASSSTGVDTEAFF.

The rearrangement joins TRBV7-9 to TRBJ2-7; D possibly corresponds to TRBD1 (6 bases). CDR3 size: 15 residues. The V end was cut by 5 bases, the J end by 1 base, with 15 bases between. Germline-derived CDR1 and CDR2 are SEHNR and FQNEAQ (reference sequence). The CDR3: CASSLQGTSSYEQYF. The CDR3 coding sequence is TGTGCCAGCAGCCTACAGGGTACAAGTTCCTACGAGCAGTACTTC.

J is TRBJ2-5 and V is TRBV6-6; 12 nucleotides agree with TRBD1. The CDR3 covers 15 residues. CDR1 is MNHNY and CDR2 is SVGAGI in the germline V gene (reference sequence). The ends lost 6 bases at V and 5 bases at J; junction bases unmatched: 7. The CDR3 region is CASSKGTGGVETQYF. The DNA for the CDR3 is TGTGCCAGCAGCAAGGGGACAGGGGGCGTGGAGACCCAGTACTTC.

In nucleotides, the CDR3 is TGTGCCAGCAGACCAGGGGGTATGGGCTATGGCTACACCTTC. It is translated as CASRPGGMGYGYTF. This rearrangement joins TRBV7-2 to TRBJ1-2; 7 bases fit TRBD1. CDR1 SGHTA and CDR2 FQGNSA come from the germline V gene. The CDR3 runs 14 residues. Trimming at V came to 6 bases and at J to 4 bases, leaving 8 bases not matched to a gene.

In DNA, the CDR3 is TGCAGCGTTGTGACATTAGGACAGGGGGGAACGGAGACCCAGTACTTC. Protein product: CSVVTLGQGGTETQYF. The chain employs TRBV29-1 and TRBJ2-5; the match to TRBD1 covers 10 bases. The germline V gene encodes CDR1 SQVTM and CDR2 ANQGSEA. The CDR3 runs to 16 residues. J lost 5 bases, V lost 4 bases, and 13 bases had no gene match.

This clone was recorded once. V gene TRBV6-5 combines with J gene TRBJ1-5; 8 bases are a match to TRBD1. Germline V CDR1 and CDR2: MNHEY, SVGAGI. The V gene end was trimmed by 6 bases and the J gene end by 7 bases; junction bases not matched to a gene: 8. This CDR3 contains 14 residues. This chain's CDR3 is CASSRGQGRQPQHF. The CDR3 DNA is TGTGCCAGCAGCCGAGGACAGGGCAGACAGCCCCAGCATTTT.

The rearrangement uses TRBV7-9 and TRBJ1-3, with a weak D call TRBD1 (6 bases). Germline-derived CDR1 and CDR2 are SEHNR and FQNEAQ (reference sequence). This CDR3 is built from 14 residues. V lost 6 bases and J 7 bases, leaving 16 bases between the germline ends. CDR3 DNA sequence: TGTGCCAGCAGTCCGGACAGTTGGGGGAACACCATATATTTT. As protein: CASSPDSWGNTIYF.

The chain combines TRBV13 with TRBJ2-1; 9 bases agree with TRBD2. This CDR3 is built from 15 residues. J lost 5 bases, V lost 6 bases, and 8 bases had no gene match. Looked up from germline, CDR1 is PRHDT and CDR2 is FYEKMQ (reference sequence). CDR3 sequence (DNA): TGTGCCAGCAGACTGACTAGCGGTGGTAACAATGAGCAGTTCTTC. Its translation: CASRLTSGGNNEQFF.

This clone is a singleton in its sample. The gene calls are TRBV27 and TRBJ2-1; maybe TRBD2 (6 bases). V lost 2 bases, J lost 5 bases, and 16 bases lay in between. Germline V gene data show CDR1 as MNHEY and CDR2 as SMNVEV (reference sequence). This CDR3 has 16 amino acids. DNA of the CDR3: TGTGCCAGCAGTTTACCCCCCGGGACTGGAAACAATGAGCAGTTCTTC. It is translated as CASSLPPGTGNNEQFF.

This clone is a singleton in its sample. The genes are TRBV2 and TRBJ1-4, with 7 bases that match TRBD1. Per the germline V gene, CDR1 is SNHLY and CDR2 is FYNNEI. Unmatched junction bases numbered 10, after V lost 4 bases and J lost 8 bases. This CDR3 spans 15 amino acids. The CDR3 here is CASSAQEGAREKLFF. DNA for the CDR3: TGTGCCAGCAGTGCACAGGAGGGGGCAAGGGAAAAACTGTTTTTT.

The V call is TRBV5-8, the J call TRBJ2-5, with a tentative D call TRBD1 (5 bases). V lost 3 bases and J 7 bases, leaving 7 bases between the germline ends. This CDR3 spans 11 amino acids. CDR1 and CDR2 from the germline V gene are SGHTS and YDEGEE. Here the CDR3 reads CASSYTGTQYF. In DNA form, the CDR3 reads TGTGCCAGCAGCTATACAGGGACCCAGTACTTC.

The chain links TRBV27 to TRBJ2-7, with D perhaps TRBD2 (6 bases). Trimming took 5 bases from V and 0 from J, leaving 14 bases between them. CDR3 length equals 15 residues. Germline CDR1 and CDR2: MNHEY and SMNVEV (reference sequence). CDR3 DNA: TGTGCCAGCAGTCCTGGGACTTTCACCTCCTACGAGCAGTACTTC. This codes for CASSPGTFTSYEQYF.

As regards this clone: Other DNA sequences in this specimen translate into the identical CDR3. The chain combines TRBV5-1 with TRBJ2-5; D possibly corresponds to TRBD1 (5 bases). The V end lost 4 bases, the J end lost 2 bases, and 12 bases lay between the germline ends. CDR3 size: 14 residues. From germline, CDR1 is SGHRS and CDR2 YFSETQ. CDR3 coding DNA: TGCGCCAGCAGCCTAACGACAGCGCAAGAGACCCAGTACTTC. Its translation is CASSLTTAQETQYF.

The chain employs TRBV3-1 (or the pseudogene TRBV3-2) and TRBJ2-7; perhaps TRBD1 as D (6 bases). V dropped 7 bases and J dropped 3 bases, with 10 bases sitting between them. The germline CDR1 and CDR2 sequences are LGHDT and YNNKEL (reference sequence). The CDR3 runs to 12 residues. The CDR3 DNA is TGTGCCAGCATCTCGGACAGCTACGAGCAGTACTTC. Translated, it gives CASISDSYEQYF.

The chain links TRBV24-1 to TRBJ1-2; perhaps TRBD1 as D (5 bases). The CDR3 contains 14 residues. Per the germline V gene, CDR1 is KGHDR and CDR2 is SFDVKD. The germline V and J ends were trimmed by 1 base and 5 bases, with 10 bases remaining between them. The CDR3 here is CATSDFRTRYGYTF. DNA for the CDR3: TGTGCCACCAGTGATTTCAGGACAAGATATGGCTACACCTTC.

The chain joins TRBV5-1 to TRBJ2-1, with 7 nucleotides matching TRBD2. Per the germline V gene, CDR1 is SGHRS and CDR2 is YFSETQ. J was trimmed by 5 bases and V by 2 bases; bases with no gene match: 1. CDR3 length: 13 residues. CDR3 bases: TGCGCCAGCAGCTTACTAGCGAACAATGAGCAGTTCTTC. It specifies CASSLLANNEQFF. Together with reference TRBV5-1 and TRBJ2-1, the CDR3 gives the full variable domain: KAGVTQTPRYLIKTRGQQVTLSCSPISGHRSVSWYQQTPGQGLQFLFEYFSETQRNKGNFPGRFSGRQFSNSRSEMNVSTLELGDSALYLCASSLLANNEQFFGPGTRLTVL.

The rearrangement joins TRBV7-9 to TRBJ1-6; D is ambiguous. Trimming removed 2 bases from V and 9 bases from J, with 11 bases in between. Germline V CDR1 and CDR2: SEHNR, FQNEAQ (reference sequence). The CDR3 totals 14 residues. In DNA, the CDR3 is TGTGCCAGCAGCTTATCGGCTGACATTTCACCCCTCCACTTT. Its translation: CASSLSADISPLHF.

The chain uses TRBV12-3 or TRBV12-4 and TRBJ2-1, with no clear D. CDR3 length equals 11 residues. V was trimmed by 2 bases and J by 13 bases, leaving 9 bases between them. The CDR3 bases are TGTGCCAGCAGTTTAAACTTGGTCCAGTTCTTC. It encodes CASSLNLVQFF.

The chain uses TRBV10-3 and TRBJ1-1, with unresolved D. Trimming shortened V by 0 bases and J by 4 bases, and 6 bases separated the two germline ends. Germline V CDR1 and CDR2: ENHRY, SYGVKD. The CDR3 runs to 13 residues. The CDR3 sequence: CAISESTATEAFF. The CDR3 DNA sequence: TGTGCCATCAGTGAGTCAACAGCCACTGAAGCTTTCTTT.

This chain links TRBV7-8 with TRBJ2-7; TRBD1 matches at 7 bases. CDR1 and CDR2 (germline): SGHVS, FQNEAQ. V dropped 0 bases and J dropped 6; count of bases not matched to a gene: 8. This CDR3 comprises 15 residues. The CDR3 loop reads CASSLALPPGGEQYF. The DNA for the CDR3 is TGTGCCAGCAGCTTAGCGCTTCCCCCAGGGGGCGAGCAGTACTTC.

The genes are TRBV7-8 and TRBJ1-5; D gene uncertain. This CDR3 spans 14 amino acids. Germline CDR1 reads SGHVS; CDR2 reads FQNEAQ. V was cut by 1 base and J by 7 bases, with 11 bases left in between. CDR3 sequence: CASSLDSGLQPQHF. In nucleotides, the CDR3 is TGTGCCAGCAGCTTAGATTCAGGCCTACAGCCCCAGCATTTT.

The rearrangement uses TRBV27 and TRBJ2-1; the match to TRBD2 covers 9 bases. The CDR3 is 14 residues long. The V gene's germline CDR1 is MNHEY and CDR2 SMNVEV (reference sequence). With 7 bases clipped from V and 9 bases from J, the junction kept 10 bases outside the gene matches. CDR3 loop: CASTAGLAVGEQFF. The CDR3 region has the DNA TGTGCCAGCACCGCGGGACTAGCAGTGGGTGAGCAGTTCTTC.